A selection of T cell receptor beta chains follows, all from one sample in a study of CD8 T cells in ankylosing spondylitis. Each CDR3 protein is one row after TCRdb ran MiXCR on the 5' RACE reads. Of approximately 180,000 distinct CDR3 sequences in the sample, about 18% were seen once. What was sequenced was blood, either unsorted or a sorted T cell fraction (not recorded which). These receptors were taken from a male donor under 30 with ankylosing spondylitis or in good health (not recorded which). CDR3s include the opening cysteine and the closing phenylalanine or tryptophan. Size tells how often a clone was seen (once, few, many) or the class of an expanded clone, and some rows leave it out.

clone size,V gene,CDR3 protein
many,TRBV5-1,CASSLSLAGDHEQFF
many,TRBV11-2,CASSPRLAGEHNEQFF
once,TRBV15,CATSRDRDTEAFF
many,TRBV5-1,CASIAVGEGRRDNEQFF
-,TRBV9,CASSVVGSGYTF
once,TRBV20-1,CSARDYNLANTDTQYF
-,TRBV5-1,CASSSDRGQDTQYF
few,TRBV29-1,CSVSGLYNEQFF
many,TRBV2,CASREDRDSSGYTF
many,TRBV30,CAWTDHLGSTDTQYF
few,TRBV11-3,CASSLRRRGERLTDTQYF
many,TRBV12-3/TRBV12-4,CASSLDRVAYEQYF
many,TRBV9,CASSATGRGDKWDYGYTF
many,TRBV12-3/TRBV12-4,CASTPSGLAGNEQYF
many,TRBV5-4,CASSKGTSDYTGELFF
-,TRBV6-5,CASRYWGRGSDEQYF
many,TRBV7-2,CASSSISTDTQYF
many,TRBV7-8,CASSPSRVSYNEQFF
-,TRBV10-1,CASKRSHSGNDEQFF
few,TRBV19,CASTVGGNNSPLHF
many,TRBV5-1,CASSLRGRGLAGANVLTF
many,TRBV25-1,CASSDQRLAGGETQYF
many,TRBV6-6,CAVSSGGNQPQHF
many,TRBV20-1,CSAPDMNTEAFF
many,TRBV25-1,CASSRASGRAHEQYF
many,TRBV6-2/TRBV6-3,CASSTLDRGLTNEQFF
many,TRBV7-6,CASSLHPGSNQPQHF
-,TRBV4-1,CASSQEMHWAREQFF
many,TRBV7-2,CASSLARGGGTHF
-,TRBV28,CASSVDYRGSYEQYF
many,TRBV12-3/TRBV12-4,CASSFVASDTQYF
many,TRBV19,CASRNLAGGWTDTQYF
many,TRBV20-1,CSAPRELAYTGELFF
many,TRBV2,CASSGTGGDYGYTF
-,TRBV29-1,CSGKERTSGRAYEQFF
-,TRBV5-4,CASSLVERGVYGYTF
-,TRBV4-2,CASSQGGRDYSYEQYF
many,TRBV20-1,CSGGSYNQPQHF
many,TRBV5-1,CASSADGSTDTQYF
many,TRBV7-6,CASSSTGGHEQFF
many,TRBV19,CASSKKRQLPGDTQYF
many,TRBV5-4,CASSLRESETQYF
-,TRBV29-1,CSVGLAGGSEQYF
many,TRBV20-1,CSAETSGNEQFF